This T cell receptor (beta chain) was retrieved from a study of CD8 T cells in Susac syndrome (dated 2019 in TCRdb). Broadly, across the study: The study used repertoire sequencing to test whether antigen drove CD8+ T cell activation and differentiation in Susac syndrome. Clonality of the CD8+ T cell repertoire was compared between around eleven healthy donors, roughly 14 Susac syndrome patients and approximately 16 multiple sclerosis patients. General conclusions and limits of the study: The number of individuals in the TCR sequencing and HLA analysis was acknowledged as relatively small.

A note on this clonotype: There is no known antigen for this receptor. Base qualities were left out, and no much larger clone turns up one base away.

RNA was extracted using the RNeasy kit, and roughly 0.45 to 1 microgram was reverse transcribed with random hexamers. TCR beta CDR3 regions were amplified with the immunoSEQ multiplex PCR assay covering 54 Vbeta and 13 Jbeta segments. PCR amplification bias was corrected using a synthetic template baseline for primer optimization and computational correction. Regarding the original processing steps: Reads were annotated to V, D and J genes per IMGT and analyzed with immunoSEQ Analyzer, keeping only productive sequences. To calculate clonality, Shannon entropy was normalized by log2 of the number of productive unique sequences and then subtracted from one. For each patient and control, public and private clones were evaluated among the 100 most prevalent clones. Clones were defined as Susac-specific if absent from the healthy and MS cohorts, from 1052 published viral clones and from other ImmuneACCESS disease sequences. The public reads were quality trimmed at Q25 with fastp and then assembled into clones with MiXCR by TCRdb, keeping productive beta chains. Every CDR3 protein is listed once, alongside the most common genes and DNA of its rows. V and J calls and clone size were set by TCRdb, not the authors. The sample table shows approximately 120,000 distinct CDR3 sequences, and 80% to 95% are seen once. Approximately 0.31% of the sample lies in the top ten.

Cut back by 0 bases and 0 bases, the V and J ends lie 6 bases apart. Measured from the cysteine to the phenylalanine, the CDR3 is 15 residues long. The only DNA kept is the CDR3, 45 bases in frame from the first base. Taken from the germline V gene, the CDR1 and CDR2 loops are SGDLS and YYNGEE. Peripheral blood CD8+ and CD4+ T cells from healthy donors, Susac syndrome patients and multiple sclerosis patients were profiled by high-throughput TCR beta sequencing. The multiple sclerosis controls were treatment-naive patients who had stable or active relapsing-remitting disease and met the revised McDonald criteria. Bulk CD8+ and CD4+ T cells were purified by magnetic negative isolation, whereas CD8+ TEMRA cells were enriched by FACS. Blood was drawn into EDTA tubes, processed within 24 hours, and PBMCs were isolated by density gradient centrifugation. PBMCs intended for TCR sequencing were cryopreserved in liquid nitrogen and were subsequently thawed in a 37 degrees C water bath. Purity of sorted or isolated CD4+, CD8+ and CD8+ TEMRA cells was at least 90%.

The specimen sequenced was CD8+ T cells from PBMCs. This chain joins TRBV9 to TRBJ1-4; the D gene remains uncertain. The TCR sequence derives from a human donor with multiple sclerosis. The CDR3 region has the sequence CASSVGETTNEKLFF. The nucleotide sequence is TGTGCCAGCAGCGTAGGGGAAACAACTAATGAAAAACTGTTTTTT.